This entry lists 23 T cell receptor beta chains sequenced from one sample in a study of T cell responses to AZD1222 COVID-19 vaccine. Sequenced by immunoSEQ multiplex PCR; TCRdb stores in-frame clones only, minus some. The sample lists over 200,000 clones, roughly 94% occurring once. The source was peripheral blood, collected 28 days after the second dose of the MenACWY control vaccine. These receptors were taken from an adult who received the MenACWY meningococcal vaccine as a control.

The chain carries TRBV18 and TRBJ2-3; D is unclear. Looked up from germline, CDR1 is KGHSH and CDR2 is LQKENI. There are 13 residues in the CDR3. The V gene lost 0 bases and the J gene lost 1 base, with 2 bases spanning the gap. The CDR3 loop is CASSPPGTDTQYF. Here the CDR3 DNA reads TGTGCCAGCTCACCACCGGGCACAGATACGCAGTATTTT.

This clone was observed a single time. The chain combines TRBV5-4 with TRBJ2-5; 10 bases fit TRBD2. This CDR3 is 14 amino acids long. V was clipped by 0 bases and J by 5 bases; unmatched bases: 1. Germline CDR1 and CDR2: SGHNT and YYREEE (reference sequence). The CDR3 loop reads CASSLGGLAETQYF. In DNA, the CDR3 is TGTGCCAGCAGCTTGGGGGGACTAGCGGAGACCCAGTACTTC.

V gene TRBV7-9 combines with J gene TRBJ2-1; 8 bases align to TRBD2. This CDR3 is 17 amino acids long. The germline V gene encodes CDR1 SEHNR and CDR2 FQNEAQ (reference sequence). J lost 9 bases, V lost 5 bases, and 18 bases had no gene match. CDR3 protein: CASSPPTAGLATGEQFF. CDR3 coding DNA: TGTGCCAGCAGCCCTCCCACCGCAGGACTAGCAACGGGTGAGCAGTTCTTC.

The chain is built from TRBV25-1 and TRBJ2-3; the D gene is possibly TRBD1 (6 bases). In germline, CDR1 is MGHDK, CDR2 SYGVNS. This CDR3 has 14 residues. The V end lost 6 bases, the J end lost 6 bases, and 16 bases lay between the germline ends. Written as DNA, the CDR3 is TGTGCCAGCAGATATGGGGGCTCCCCTGATACGCAGTATTTT. It codes for CASRYGGSPDTQYF.

The chain employs TRBV7-2 and TRBJ2-7; TRBD2 is a possible D gene (6 bases). The germline V gene encodes CDR1 SGHTA and CDR2 FQGNSA. Trimming took off 2 bases at V and 9 bases at J, with 14 bases between the two ends. This CDR3 has 13 amino acids. For the CDR3, the DNA is TGTGCCAGCAGCTTATCCGGGAGTAAAGGGCAGTACTTC. The encoded protein is CASSLSGSKGQYF.

The chain employs TRBV5-1 and TRBJ1-1; D gene unclear. From germline, CDR1 is SGHRS and CDR2 YFSETQ. This CDR3 is built from 13 residues. V lost 2 bases and J 0 bases, leaving 5 bases between the germline ends. For the CDR3, the DNA is TGCGCCAGCAGCTTATCCCTGAACACTGAAGCTTTCTTT. Protein sequence: CASSLSLNTEAFF.

The rearrangement joins TRBV28 to TRBJ2-5, with TRBD2 matching over 8 bases. Germline V CDR1 and CDR2: MDHEN, SYDVKM. There are 15 residues in the CDR3. V trimming: 6 bases; J trimming: 0 bases; junction bases outside the gene matches: 6. The CDR3 sequence: CASSPPGGHQETQYF. The CDR3, as DNA: TGTGCCAGCAGCCCCCCGGGGGGGCACCAAGAGACCCAGTACTTC.

The CDR3 DNA is TGTGCCACCAGAAGGGGACAGGGGGCGTCCTACGAGCAGTACTTC. Amino acid sequence: CATRRGQGASYEQYF. The chain carries TRBV24-1 and TRBJ2-7; TRBD1 matches 12 bases. Germline CDR1 and CDR2: KGHDR and SFDVKD. The CDR3 has 15 residues. The junction had 4 bases not matched to a gene; V was cut back by 7 bases and J by 1 base.

This rearrangement joins TRBV27 to TRBJ1-1, with D uncertain. Per the germline V gene, CDR1 is MNHEY and CDR2 is SMNVEV (reference sequence). Trimming removed 0 bases at V and 1 base at J, with 12 bases between. This CDR3 spans 16 amino acids. The CDR3 DNA sequence: TGTGCCAGCAGTTTATCGGGATTTTTGGCGAACACTGAAGCTTTCTTT. The encoded protein is CASSLSGFLANTEAFF.

The chain couples TRBV5-1 to TRBJ2-2; 7 nucleotides line up with TRBD1. With 3 bases clipped from V and 6 bases from J, the junction kept 8 bases outside the gene matches. The CDR3 runs 15 residues. The germline V gene encodes CDR1 SGHRS and CDR2 YFSETQ. As DNA, the CDR3 is TGCGCCAGCAGCTGGGTAGGGGGCCTGGCCGGGGAGCTGTTTTTT. This encodes CASSWVGGLAGELFF.

The rearrangement links TRBV20-1 to TRBJ2-7; 10 nucleotides align to TRBD1. V gave up 3 bases and J gave up 2 bases; unmatched junction bases: 10. CDR3 length: 16 residues. Germline lookup yields CDR1 DFQATT and CDR2 SNEGSKA (reference sequence). The CDR3 sequence is CSASAPPGQGTYEQYF. CDR3 coding DNA: TGCAGTGCTAGTGCCCCTCCGGGACAGGGGACCTACGAGCAGTACTTC.

V usage is TRBV11-2 and J usage is TRBJ1-4, with 7 bases aligning to TRBD1. CDR3 length: 14 amino acids. The J segment lost 6 bases and the V segment lost 4 bases, leaving 5 bases of the junction unmatched. Germline lookup yields CDR1 SGHAT and CDR2 FQNNGV. The CDR3 sequence: CASSYRGRDEKLFF. In nucleotides, the CDR3 is TGTGCCAGCAGCTACAGGGGAAGGGATGAAAAACTGTTTTTT.

CDR3 in DNA: TGTGCCAGCAGCCAAATAAATAGCAATCAGCCCCAGCATTTT. Amino acid sequence: CASSQINSNQPQHF. V gene TRBV11-2 combines with J gene TRBJ1-5; D is unresolved. This CDR3 is built from 14 residues. V was clipped by 5 bases and J by 0 bases, with 8 bases between them. CDR1 and CDR2 (germline): SGHAT, FQNNGV. The full variable domain, with the rest looked up from reference TRBV11-2 and TRBJ1-5, is EAGVAQSPRYKIIEKRQSVAFWCNPISGHATLYWYQQILGQGPKLLIQFQNNGVVDDSQLPKDRFSAERLKGVDSTLKIQPAKLEDSAVYLCASSQINSNQPQHFGDGTRLSIL.

The chain has TRBV28 and TRBJ2-7; 12 nucleotides line up with TRBD2. The CDR3 runs to 15 residues. V gave up 2 bases and J gave up 4 bases; unmatched junction bases: 3. Germline V gene data show CDR1 as MDHEN and CDR2 as SYDVKM. CDR3 protein: CASSLLTSGSYEQYF. In DNA form, the CDR3 reads TGTGCCAGCAGTTTACTGACTAGCGGGAGTTACGAGCAGTACTTC.

The chain employs TRBV28 and TRBJ1-2; possibly TRBD1 for D (5 bases). The CDR3 length is 14 residues. The germline V and J ends were trimmed by 2 bases and 4 bases, with 11 bases remaining between them. Germline-derived CDR1 and CDR2 are MDHEN and SYDVKM. The CDR3 loop reads CASSLGRGGYGYTF. CDR3 in DNA: TGTGCCAGCAGTTTAGGACGGGGGGGCTATGGCTACACCTTC.

Comments on this clone: Other DNA sequences in the same sample also yield this CDR3. The chain couples TRBV28 to TRBJ2-1; 8 bases are a match to TRBD2. Germline lookup yields CDR1 MDHEN and CDR2 SYDVKM. The CDR3 spans 15 residues. With 2 bases clipped from V and 10 bases from J, the junction kept 10 bases outside the gene matches. The CDR3 DNA is TGTGCCAGCAGTTTAACGGTGGCGGGAGGAGAGGAGCAGTTCTTC. This codes for CASSLTVAGGEEQFF.

The rearrangement links TRBV5-1 to TRBJ1-1, with D uncertain. Trimming pared 5 bases from V and 1 base from J, leaving 9 bases between. Germline assignment: CDR1 SGHRS and CDR2 YFSETQ. This CDR3 is 13 amino acids long. This chain's CDR3 is CASRVTWNTEAFF. The CDR3 DNA sequence: TGCGCCAGCAGGGTGACTTGGAACACTGAAGCTTTCTTT.

This chain connects TRBV28 to TRBJ1-1; D is uncertain. Between the trimmed V and J ends, which lost 5 bases and 0 bases, there was a span of 7 bases. Germline loops: CDR1 MDHEN, CDR2 SYDVKM. The CDR3 has 13 residues. The CDR3 spells CASSPHMNTEAFF. The CDR3 DNA reads TGTGCCAGCAGTCCCCACATGAACACTGAAGCTTTCTTT.

The chain recombines TRBV15 with TRBJ1-2, with 7 bases that match TRBD1. This CDR3 spans 15 amino acids. Germline-derived CDR1 and CDR2 are LNHNV and YYDKDF (reference sequence). Germline trimming cut 3 bases from V and 8 bases from J; bases unmatched to any gene: 12. In DNA, the CDR3 is TGTGCCACCAGCAGGAGAACAGGGGAGGCGAGAGGCTACACCTTC. Its protein product is CATSRRTGEARGYTF.

The V call is TRBV3-1 (or the pseudogene TRBV3-2), the J call TRBJ2-2, with 8 bases identical to TRBD2. The germline V gene encodes CDR1 LGHDT and CDR2 YNNKEL (reference sequence). Unmatched junction bases numbered 10, after V lost 9 bases and J lost 7 bases. This CDR3 comprises 14 residues. The CDR3 protein is CASKPGGPIGELFF. The CDR3 DNA reads TGTGCCAGTAAGCCGGGAGGGCCGATCGGGGAGCTGTTTTTT.

V gene TRBV19 combines with J gene TRBJ1-2; no firm D call. The ends were cut back, 3 bases at V and 4 bases at J, with 12 bases in the middle. Germline loops: CDR1 LNHDA, CDR2 SQIVND (reference sequence). CDR3 length: 14 residues. DNA of the CDR3: TGTGCCAGTAGTATGGGCCAGCTCTCCTATGGCTACACCTTC. Translated: CASSMGQLSYGYTF.

J is TRBJ2-3 and V is TRBV19, with D unresolved. The CDR3 loop spans 11 amino acids. The germline V and J ends were trimmed by 4 bases and 4 bases, with 3 bases remaining between them. Germline V lookup: CDR1 LNHDA, CDR2 SQIVND (reference sequence). Here the CDR3 DNA reads TGTGCCAGTAGTAACTCAGATACGCAGTATTTT. Translated: CASSNSDTQYF. The complete variable domain, with remaining parts taken from reference TRBV19 and TRBJ2-3, reads DGGITQSPKYLFRKEGQNVTLSCEQNLNHDAMYWYRQDPGQGLRLIYYSQIVNDFQKGDIAEGYSVSREKKESFPLTVTSAQKNPTAFYLCASSNSDTQYFGPGTRLTVL.

J is TRBJ1-4 and V is TRBV6-5, with D possibly TRBD1 on 6 matching bases. The CDR3 is made up of 13 amino acids. Germline CDR1 is MNHEY and CDR2 is SVGAGI. Trimming removed 5 bases from V and 5 bases from J, with 9 bases in between. The CDR3 sequence: CASSHDRNEKLFF. The CDR3 DNA is TGTGCCAGCAGTCACGACAGGAATGAAAAACTGTTTTTT.